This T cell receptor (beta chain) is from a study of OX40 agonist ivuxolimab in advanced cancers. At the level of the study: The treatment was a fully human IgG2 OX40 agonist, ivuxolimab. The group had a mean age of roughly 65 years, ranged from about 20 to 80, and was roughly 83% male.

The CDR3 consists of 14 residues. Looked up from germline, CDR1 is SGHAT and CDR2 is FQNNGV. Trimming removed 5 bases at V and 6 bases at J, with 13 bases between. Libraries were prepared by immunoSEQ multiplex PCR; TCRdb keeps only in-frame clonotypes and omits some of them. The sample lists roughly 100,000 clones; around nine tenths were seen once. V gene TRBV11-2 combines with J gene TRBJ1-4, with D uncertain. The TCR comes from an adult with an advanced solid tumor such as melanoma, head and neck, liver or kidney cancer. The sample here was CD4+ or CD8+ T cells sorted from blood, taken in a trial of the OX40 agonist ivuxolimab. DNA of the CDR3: TGTGCCAGCAGCCGAGACCTGGGATATGAAAAACTGTTTTTT. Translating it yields CASSRDLGYEKLFF. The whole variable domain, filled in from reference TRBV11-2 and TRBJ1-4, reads EAGVAQSPRYKIIEKRQSVAFWCNPISGHATLYWYQQILGQGPKLLIQFQNNGVVDDSQLPKDRFSAERLKGVDSTLKIQPAKLEDSAVYLCASSRDLGYEKLFFGSGTQLSVL.